Here is one T cell receptor (beta chain) with its context. Antigen: not known. The PCR contained 60 Vbeta and 13 Jbeta primers. Only in-frame clones appear in the TCRdb table, and some are missing; sequencing was by immunoSEQ multiplex PCR. The repertoire holds about 140,000 clones, approximately 80% seen once, with approximately 9.7% in the top ten. These data originate in a study of cytomegalovirus exposure and HLA in healthy donors. The CDR3 spans 18 residues. The germline gives CDR1 SGDLS, CDR2 YYNGEE. V gave up 1 base and J gave up 3 bases; unmatched junction bases: 14. General study results and limits: Most subjects' HLA-A and HLA-B alleles were reportedly predicted from TCR beta sequences. Later on, a genetic analysis was performed. It linked a missense variant in DCLRE1C with V- and J-gene trimming of TCR beta. Presence/absence results assume similar sequencing depth per donor, which may not hold.

Samples came from healthy bone marrow donors. This TCR came from a woman in her fifties or sixties in good health and CMV-seropositive. Sequenced material: PBMCs. This rearrangement joins TRBV9 to TRBJ2-3, with 7 bases matching TRBD2. The DNA for the CDR3 is TGTGCCAGCAGCGTACGGGGGTCTGCGGGAGAAGGGACAGATACGCAGTATTTT. Amino acids: CASSVRGSAGEGTDTQYF.